Below are 11 T cell receptor beta chains sequenced from a single sample in a study of OX40 agonist ivuxolimab in advanced cancers. Clones were read by immunoSEQ multiplex PCR, and TCRdb kept only the in-frame ones, dropping some. The sample lists tens of thousands of clones, approximately 89% occurring once. The material sequenced was CD4+ or CD8+ T cells sorted from blood, taken in a trial of the OX40 agonist ivuxolimab. Receptor source: an adult with an advanced solid tumor such as melanoma, head and neck, liver or kidney cancer.

Turning to this clone: Other DNA variants within this sample encode the same CDR3. The genes are TRBV19 and TRBJ2-7, with 7 bases that match TRBD2. V shed 5 bases and J 6 bases; nucleotides not matched to a gene: 1. Germline loops: CDR1 LNHDA, CDR2 SQIVND (reference sequence). The CDR3 is made up of 11 amino acids. The CDR3 region has the DNA TGTGCCAGTAGTGGGAGGGGCGAGCAGTACTTC. Translation gives CASSGRGEQYF.

V is TRBV4-2 and J is TRBJ2-7; D possibly corresponds to TRBD2 (7 bases). Between the trimmed V and J ends, which lost 1 base and 7 bases, there was a span of 14 bases. The CDR3 has 14 residues. Germline V CDR1 and CDR2: LGHNA, YNFKEQ. The CDR3 reads CASSQVGGPREQYF. The DNA for the CDR3 is TGTGCCAGCAGCCAAGTCGGGGGGCCGAGGGAGCAGTACTTC.

This clone showed up just a few times. J is TRBJ2-7 and V is TRBV7-9; no clear D. V lost 6 bases and J lost 3, with 6 bases in between. The CDR3 spans 11 residues. The germline gives CDR1 SEHNR, CDR2 FQNEAQ (reference sequence). The CDR3 region is CASSTSYEQYF. The DNA for the CDR3 is TGTGCCAGCAGTACCAGCTACGAGCAGTACTTC.

The chain carries TRBV11-3 and TRBJ2-3; D remains unclear. The ends were cut back, 5 bases at V and 1 base at J, with 10 bases in the middle. Germline V lookup: CDR1 SGHNT, CDR2 YENEEA. CDR3 length: 14 residues. The CDR3 reads CASSQSSGTDTQYF. CDR3 nucleotide sequence: TGTGCCAGCAGCCAGTCTTCTGGCACAGATACGCAGTATTTT.

This clone is medium-sized within its sample. The J gene is TRBJ1-2, the V gene TRBV11-2; D gene ambiguous. Germline loops: CDR1 SGHAT, CDR2 FQNNGV. Deletions cut 1 base from V and 0 bases from J, with 9 bases between. CDR3 length equals 15 residues. CDR3 bases: TGTGCCAGCAGCTTAGGGAGGGCAGCTAACTATGGCTACACCTTC. It translates to CASSLGRAANYGYTF.

Only one count was recorded for this clone. V and J are TRBV5-8 and TRBJ2-7; 8 bases line up with TRBD2. Germline V gene lookup returns CDR1 SGHTS and CDR2 YDEGEE. This CDR3 region has 14 residues. Unmatched junction bases numbered 6, after V lost 0 bases and J lost 7 bases. The CDR3 DNA follows: TGTGCCAGCAGCTTGGCATTAGCGGGAATAGAGCAGTACTTC. Residues: CASSLALAGIEQYF.

The chain links TRBV7-8 to TRBJ2-7; D is ambiguous. Germline V lookup: CDR1 SGHVS, CDR2 FQNEAQ. The V end was cut by 5 bases, the J end by 4 bases, with 9 bases between. This CDR3 spans 12 amino acids. In DNA, the CDR3 is TGTGCCAGCAGCCTAGTTGGGTACGAGCAGTACTTC. It yields the protein CASSLVGYEQYF.

This chain uses TRBV18 with TRBJ2-3; D is ambiguous. The CDR3 sequence is 14 residues long. V lost 0 bases and J lost 5, with 9 bases in between. Per germline, CDR1 KGHSH and CDR2 LQKENI. The CDR3 reads CASSPPGLRDTQYF. For the CDR3, the DNA is TGTGCCAGCTCACCACCAGGCTTGCGAGATACGCAGTATTTT.

DNA for the CDR3: TGTGCCATCGAGGGGACTAGCGGGCTGGAAGAGACCCAGTACTTC. Its translation is CAIEGTSGLEETQYF. This chain uses TRBV10-3 with TRBJ2-5; TRBD2 agrees at 12 bases. The trim removed 8 bases at V and 3 bases at J, leaving 7 bases unmatched. Germline assignment: CDR1 ENHRY and CDR2 SYGVKD. The CDR3 consists of 15 residues.

The chain links TRBV7-2 to TRBJ2-1; 13 bases match TRBD2. V gave up 2 bases and J gave up 9 bases; unmatched junction bases: 4. Germline CDR1 and CDR2: SGHTA and FQGNSA. CDR3 length equals 15 residues. CDR3 protein: CASSLRTSGRGEQFF. CDR3 DNA: TGTGCCAGCAGCTTAAGGACTAGCGGGAGAGGTGAGCAGTTCTTC.

This clone occurred a few times. V is TRBV23-1 and J is TRBJ2-4, with D possibly being TRBD2 (5 bases). TRBV23-1 is filed as an ORF, its function uncertain. The ends were cut back, 3 bases at V and 5 bases at J, with 20 bases in the middle. The CDR3 runs 17 residues. CDR3 region: CASSHRFRTSSQNIQYF. As DNA, the CDR3 is TGCGCCAGCAGTCATAGGTTTCGGACGTCTAGCCAAAACATTCAGTACTTC.